The clone carrying this T cell receptor (beta chain) was seen a few times. Its antigen is unidentified. This record belongs to a study of cytomegalovirus exposure and HLA in healthy donors. Regarding the study as a whole: By HLA locus, TCR association rates varied in a later analysis, with DRB1 showing the most and HLA-C the fewest. CMV antigen specificity was confirmed in vitro for a few CMV-associated chains. Later analysis suggested links between common viral pathogens and several top significant clusters.

60 Vbeta and 13 Jbeta primers were used in PCR. TCRdb's table, derived via immunoSEQ multiplex PCR, lists solely in-frame clones and lacks some. The sample has 100,000 to 150,000 clones; roughly 71% are singletons. The specimen was PBMCs. The TCR sequence derives from a woman in her 50s in good health and CMV-seropositive.

CDR3 in DNA: TGTGCCAGCAGCACCGACAGACCGAATGAAAAACTGTTTTTT. Encoded protein: CASSTDRPNEKLFF. The J gene is TRBJ1-4, the V gene TRBV2; TRBD1 is a possible D gene (5 bases). Trimming took 6 bases from V and 5 from J, leaving 13 bases between them. This CDR3 region has 14 residues. Germline V CDR1 and CDR2: SNHLY, FYNNEI.